The clone carrying this T cell receptor beta chain was recorded a few times. Its target is unknown. The method was immunoSEQ multiplex PCR; TCRdb's version includes in-frame clones alone and lacks a portion of them. The sample lists tens of thousands of clones, about 93% occurring once. The data were taken from a study of cytomegalovirus exposure and HLA in healthy donors. Study-level points and caveats: The study put some 150 TCR beta chains on its list as cytomegalovirus-associated.

The clonotype was recovered from a man younger than 35 in good health and CMV-seronegative. Specimen: PBMCs.

The CDR3 loop is CASSDNPAAGEQFF. The CDR3 region has the DNA TGTGCCAGCAGTGACAACCCAGCCGCAGGGGAGCAGTTCTTC. V usage is TRBV6-4 and J usage is TRBJ2-1, with D possibly TRBD1 on 5 matching bases. The germline V gene encodes CDR1 MRHNA and CDR2 SNTAGT. V lost 2 bases and J lost 10, with 15 bases in between. The CDR3 is made up of 14 amino acids.